This T cell receptor (beta chain) was found in a study of T cell responses to AZD1222 COVID-19 vaccine (dated by TCRdb to the early 2020s). With respect to the entire study: A total of 233 trial participants underwent TCR sequencing, of whom 200 to 220 had received two doses of AZD1222 and some 25 had received two doses of the MenACWY control vaccine. Trial participants were enrolled by age into subgroups of 18-55, 56-69 and 70-plus years, and around 150, 28 and 57 TCR-sequenced participants, respectively, were included in these subgroups.

The CDR3 regions of human TCRbeta chains were analyzed by immunosequencing. Per the authors' processing: Repertoire TCRs were matched against a reference library of SARS-CoV-2-specific TCRs generated with the MIRA antigen-specificity platform. Breadth meant the fraction of unique TCRs that were SARS-CoV-2-associated, whereas depth meant the fraction of total T cells that were SARS-CoV-2-associated. Using the MIRA data, every spike-specific TCR was mapped to the spike region that the TCR reacted to and assigned to either a CD4 or a CD8 class. Log10-transformed breadth and depth values were compared by one-way ANOVA with Sidak's multiple comparisons tests. As stored in TCRdb, this immuneACCESS dataset retains in-frame rearrangements with V and J assigned. A fraction of the clones does not appear; measured against another copy, unresolved V genes explain less than half of the discrepancy, and the remainder lacks a known reason. V and J calls and clone size are copied from that table; D and trimming were computed from the DNA. The table for this sample lists about 84,000 clones; roughly nine tenths of them were counted only once. Jointly, the top ten make up around 10% of the sample.

The sample's time point label, decoded: about 28 days (+/-7) after the second vaccine dose. Because spike-specific TCR depth and breadth did not differ between the two schedules, AZD1222 recipients who got a second dose at roughly 4 weeks were pooled with those who got a second dose at roughly 12 weeks. Vaccinee samples were obtained from the UK trials COV001 and COV002, which included a single-blind randomized controlled phase 2/3 trial of AZD1222 (ChAdOx1 nCoV-19) in healthy adults. For TCRbeta chain sequencing, PBMC samples from trial participants were taken at day 0 and at day 28 after the second dose. Results and caveats for the whole study, not just this receptor: The 56-69-year group was small, and its depth increase did not reach significance, likely because of low power. After two AZD1222 doses, spike-specific TCR breadth and depth were significantly higher than at day 0 and than in MenACWY recipients. Nearly half of unique spike-specific TCRs reportedly recognized epitopes outside regions mutated in the B.1.351 and B.1.1.7 variants. Conclusions about previously exposed vaccinees are limited because only six or seven AZD1222 recipients were SARS-CoV-2 seropositive at baseline. Because no samples from the day 14 peak response were available, repertoires could be characterized only after the peak T cell response. Participants were mostly white British and included more females than males, and it was suggested by the authors that clonal diversity may have been underestimated. The whole spike protein was spanned by vaccine-associated CD4 TCRs, and dominant responses were seen in regions 160-218 and 743-854.

CDR1 and CDR2 are drawn from the germline V gene: SQVTM, ANQGSEA. The CDR3 contains 12 residues, cysteine and phenylalanine counted. Just CDR3 DNA is preserved here, 36 bases in frame from base 1. V ends up 7 bases short and J 2 bases short, with an unmatched junction base count of 4. Details on this clone: Its antigen remains undetermined. Base qualities are not recorded, but no much larger clone differs from it by a single base.

The sample here was peripheral blood, taken 28 days after the second AZD1222 dose. This chain joins TRBV29-1 to TRBJ2-5, and TRBD1 aligns with 7 junction nucleotides. The receptor comes from an adult who received the AZD1222 COVID-19 vaccine. Here the CDR3 is given as CSGGQQQETQYF. The DNA sequence reads TGCAGCGGGGGACAGCAACAAGAGACCCAGTACTTC. With all but the CDR3 taken from the reference TRBV29-1 and TRBJ2-5 genes, the full variable domain is: SAVISQKPSRDICQRGTSLTIQCQVDSQVTMMFWYRQQPGQSLTLIATANQGSEATYESGFVIDKFPISRPNLTFSTLTVSNMSPEDSSIYLCSGGQQQETQYFGPGTRLLVL.